The sequence of this T cell receptor (beta chain) was determined in a study of shared clonotypes between healthy human individuals. Libraries were prepared by immunoSEQ multiplex PCR; TCRdb keeps only in-frame clonotypes and omits some of them. Of roughly 220,000 clones listed, approximately 65% are singletons. Trimming took off 5 bases at V and 2 bases at J, with 9 bases between the two ends. This CDR3 region has 13 residues. Germline-derived CDR1 and CDR2 are SNHLY and FYNNEI. The V and J genes are TRBV2 and TRBJ2-5; the D is unclear. The specimen was memory CD4+ T cells sorted from blood. Stated subset: CD45RA-negative fraction. The clonotype originates from a man aged 30 to 39 in good health. Here the CDR3 reads CASSPRLQETQYF. In DNA, the CDR3 is TGTGCCAGCAGTCCACGACTGCAAGAGACCCAGTACTTC. Together with reference TRBV2 and TRBJ2-5, the CDR3 gives the full variable domain: EPEVTQTPSHQVTQMGQEVILRCVPISNHLYFYWYRQILGQKVEFLVSFYNNEISEKSEIFDDQFSVERPDGSNFTLKIRSTKLEDSAMYFCASSPRLQETQYFGPGTRLLVL.